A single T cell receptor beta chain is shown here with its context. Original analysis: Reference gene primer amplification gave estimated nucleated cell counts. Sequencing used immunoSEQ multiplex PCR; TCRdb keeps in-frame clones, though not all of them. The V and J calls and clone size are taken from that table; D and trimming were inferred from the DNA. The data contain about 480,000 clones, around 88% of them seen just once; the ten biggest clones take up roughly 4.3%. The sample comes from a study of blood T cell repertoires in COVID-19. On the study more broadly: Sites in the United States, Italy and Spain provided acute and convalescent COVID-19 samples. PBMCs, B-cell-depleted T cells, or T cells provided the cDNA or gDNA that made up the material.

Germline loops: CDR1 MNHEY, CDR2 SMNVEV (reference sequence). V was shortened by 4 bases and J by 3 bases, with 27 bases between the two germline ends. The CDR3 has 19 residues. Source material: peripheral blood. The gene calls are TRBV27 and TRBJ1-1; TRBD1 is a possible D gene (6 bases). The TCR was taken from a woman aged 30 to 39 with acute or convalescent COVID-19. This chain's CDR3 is CASSYKAYGDTHRDTEAFF. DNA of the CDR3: TGTGCCAGCAGTTATAAGGCCTATGGGGATACCCACAGGGACACTGAAGCTTTCTTT.